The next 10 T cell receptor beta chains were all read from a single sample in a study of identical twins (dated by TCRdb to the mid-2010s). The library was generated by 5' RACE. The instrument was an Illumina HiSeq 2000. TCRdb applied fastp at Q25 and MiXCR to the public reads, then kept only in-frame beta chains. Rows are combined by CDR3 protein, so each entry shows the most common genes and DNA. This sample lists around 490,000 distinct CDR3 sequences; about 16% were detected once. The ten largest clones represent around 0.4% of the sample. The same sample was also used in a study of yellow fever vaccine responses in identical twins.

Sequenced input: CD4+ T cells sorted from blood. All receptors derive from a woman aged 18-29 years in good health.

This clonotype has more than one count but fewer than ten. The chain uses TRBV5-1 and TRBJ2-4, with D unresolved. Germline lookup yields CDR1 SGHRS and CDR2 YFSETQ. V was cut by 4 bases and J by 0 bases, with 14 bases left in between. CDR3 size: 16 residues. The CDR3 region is CASSVEPSIAKNIQYF. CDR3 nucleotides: TGCGCCAGCAGCGTTGAGCCCTCTATAGCCAAAAACATTCAGTACTTC.

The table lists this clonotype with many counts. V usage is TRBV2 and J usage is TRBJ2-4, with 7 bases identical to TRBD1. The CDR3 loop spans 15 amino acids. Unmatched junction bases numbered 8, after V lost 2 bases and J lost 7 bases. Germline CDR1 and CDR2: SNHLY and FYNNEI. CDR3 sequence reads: CASSELGQIGNIQYF. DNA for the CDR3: TGTGCCAGCAGTGAATTGGGACAGATCGGTAACATTCAGTACTTC.

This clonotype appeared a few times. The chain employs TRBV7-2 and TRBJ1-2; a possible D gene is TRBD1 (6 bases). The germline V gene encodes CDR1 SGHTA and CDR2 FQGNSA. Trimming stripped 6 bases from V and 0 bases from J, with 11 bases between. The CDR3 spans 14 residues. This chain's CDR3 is CASRADRTNYGYTF. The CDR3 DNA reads TGTGCCAGCAGAGCGGACAGAACTAACTATGGCTACACCTTC.

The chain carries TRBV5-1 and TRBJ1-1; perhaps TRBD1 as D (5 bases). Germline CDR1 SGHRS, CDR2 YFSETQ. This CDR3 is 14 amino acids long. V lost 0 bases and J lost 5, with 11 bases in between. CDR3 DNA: TGCGCCAGCAGCTTGGGAGGGGTTGGGACTGAAGCTTTCTTT. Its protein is CASSLGGVGTEAFF.

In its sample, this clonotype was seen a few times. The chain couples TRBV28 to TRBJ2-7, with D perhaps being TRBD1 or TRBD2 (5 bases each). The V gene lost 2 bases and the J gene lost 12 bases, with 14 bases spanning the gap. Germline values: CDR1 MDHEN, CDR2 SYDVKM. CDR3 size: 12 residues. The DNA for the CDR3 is TGTGCCAGCAGTTTAGGGTGGGGACGGCCGTACGTC. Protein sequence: CASSLGWGRPYV.

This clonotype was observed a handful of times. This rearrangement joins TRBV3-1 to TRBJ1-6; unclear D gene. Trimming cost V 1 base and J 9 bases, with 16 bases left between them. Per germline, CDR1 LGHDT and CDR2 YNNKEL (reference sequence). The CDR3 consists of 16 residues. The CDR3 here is CASSQVVSLNSSPLHF. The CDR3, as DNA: TGTGCCAGCAGCCAAGTAGTCAGTTTGAACAGTTCACCCCTCCACTTT.

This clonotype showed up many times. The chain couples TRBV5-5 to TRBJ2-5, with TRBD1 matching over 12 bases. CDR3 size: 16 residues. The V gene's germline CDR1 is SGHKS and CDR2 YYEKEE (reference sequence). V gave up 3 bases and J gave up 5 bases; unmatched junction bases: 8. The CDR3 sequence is CASSSGTGGTSETQYF. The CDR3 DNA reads TGTGCCAGCAGCTCCGGGACAGGGGGCACATCCGAGACCCAGTACTTC.

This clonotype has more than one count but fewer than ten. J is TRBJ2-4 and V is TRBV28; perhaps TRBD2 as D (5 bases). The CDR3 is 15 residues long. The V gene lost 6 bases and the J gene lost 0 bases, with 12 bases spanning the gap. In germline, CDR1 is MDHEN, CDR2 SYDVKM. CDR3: CASSQLDLAKNIQYF. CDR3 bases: TGTGCCAGCAGCCAACTAGACCTAGCCAAAAACATTCAGTACTTC.

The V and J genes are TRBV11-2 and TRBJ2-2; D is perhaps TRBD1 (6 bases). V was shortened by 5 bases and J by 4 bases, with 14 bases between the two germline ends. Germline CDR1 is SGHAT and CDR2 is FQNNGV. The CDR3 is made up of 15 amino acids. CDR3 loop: CASSLTGFRTGELFF. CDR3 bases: TGTGCCAGCAGCCTCACAGGGTTTCGCACCGGGGAGCTGTTTTTT.

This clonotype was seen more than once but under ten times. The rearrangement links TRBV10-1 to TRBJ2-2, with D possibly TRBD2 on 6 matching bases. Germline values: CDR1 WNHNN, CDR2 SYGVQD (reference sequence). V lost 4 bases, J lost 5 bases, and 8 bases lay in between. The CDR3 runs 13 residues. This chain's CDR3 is CASSVRETGELFF. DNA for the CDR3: TGCGCCAGCAGTGTGCGGGAAACCGGGGAGCTGTTTTTT.